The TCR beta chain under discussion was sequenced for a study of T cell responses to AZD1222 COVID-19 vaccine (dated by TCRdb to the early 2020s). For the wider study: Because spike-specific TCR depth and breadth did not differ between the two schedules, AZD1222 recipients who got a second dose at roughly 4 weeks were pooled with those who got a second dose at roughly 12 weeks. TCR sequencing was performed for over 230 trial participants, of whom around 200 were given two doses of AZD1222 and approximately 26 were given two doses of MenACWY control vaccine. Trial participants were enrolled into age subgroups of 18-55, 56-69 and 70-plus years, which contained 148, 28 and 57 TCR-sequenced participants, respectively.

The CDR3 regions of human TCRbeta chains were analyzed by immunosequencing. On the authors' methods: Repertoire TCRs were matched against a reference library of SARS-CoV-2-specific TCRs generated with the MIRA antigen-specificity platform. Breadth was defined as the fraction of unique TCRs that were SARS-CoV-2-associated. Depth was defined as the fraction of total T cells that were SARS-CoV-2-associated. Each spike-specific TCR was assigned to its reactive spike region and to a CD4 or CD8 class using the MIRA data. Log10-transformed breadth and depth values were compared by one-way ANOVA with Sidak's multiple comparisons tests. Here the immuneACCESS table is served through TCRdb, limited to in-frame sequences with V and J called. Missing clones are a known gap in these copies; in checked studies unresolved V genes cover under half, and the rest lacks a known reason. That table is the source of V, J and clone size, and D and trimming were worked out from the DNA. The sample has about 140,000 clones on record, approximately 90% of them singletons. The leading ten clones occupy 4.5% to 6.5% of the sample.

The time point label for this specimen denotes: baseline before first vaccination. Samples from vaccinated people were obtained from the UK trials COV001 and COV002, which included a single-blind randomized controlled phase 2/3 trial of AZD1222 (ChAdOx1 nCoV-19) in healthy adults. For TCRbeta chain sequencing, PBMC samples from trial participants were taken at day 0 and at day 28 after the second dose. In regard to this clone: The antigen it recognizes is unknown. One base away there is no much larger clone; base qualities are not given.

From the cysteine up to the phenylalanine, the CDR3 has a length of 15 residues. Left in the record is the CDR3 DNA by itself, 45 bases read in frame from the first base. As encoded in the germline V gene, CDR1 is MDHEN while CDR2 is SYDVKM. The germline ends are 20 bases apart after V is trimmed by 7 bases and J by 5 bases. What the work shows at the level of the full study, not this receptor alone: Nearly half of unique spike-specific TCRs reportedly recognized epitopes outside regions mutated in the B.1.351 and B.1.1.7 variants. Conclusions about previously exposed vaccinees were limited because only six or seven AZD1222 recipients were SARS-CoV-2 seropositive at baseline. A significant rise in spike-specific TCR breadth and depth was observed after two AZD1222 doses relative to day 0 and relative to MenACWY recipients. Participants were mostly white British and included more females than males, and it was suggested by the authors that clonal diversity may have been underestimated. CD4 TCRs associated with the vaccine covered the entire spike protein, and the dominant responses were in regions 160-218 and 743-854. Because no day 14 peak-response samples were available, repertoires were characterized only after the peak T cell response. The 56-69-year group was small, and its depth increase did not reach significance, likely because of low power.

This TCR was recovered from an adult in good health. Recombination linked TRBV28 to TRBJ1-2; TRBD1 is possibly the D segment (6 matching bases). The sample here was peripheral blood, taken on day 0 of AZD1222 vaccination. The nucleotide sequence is TGTGCCAGCACCCTGGGGGGCGGACAGCCATATGGCTACACCTTC. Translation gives CASTLGGGQPYGYTF.